The 32 T cell receptor beta chains below come from one sample, sequenced in a study of blood T cell repertoires in COVID-19. The data were produced by immunoSEQ multiplex PCR, yet TCRdb's version contains in-frame clones alone and is incomplete. The data hold tens of thousands of clones, with roughly 89% observed a single time. The sample comprised peripheral blood. The receptor set was obtained from a man between 45 and 60 years old with active COVID-19.

This chain joins TRBV9 and TRBJ2-5, with D maybe TRBD1 (5 bases). The CDR3 totals 14 residues. Trimming stripped 0 bases from V and 1 base from J, with 7 bases between. Germline lookup yields CDR1 SGDLS and CDR2 YYNGEE. In DNA, the CDR3 is TGTGCCAGCAGCGTAGGGGGCCTCCAAGAGACCCAGTACTTC. Its translation: CASSVGGLQETQYF.

The V gene is TRBV18, the J gene TRBJ2-3; 9 bases map to TRBD2. J lost 5 bases, V lost 5 bases, and 5 bases had no gene match. Germline assignment: CDR1 KGHSH and CDR2 LQKENI. The CDR3 is made up of 14 amino acids. In nucleotides, the CDR3 is TGTGCCAGCTCATCAAGGCGGGAGGGAGATACGCAGTATTTT. Its translation is CASSSRREGDTQYF.

Here the CDR3 reads CASSLVSLTSQNTEAFF. As DNA, the CDR3 is TGTGCCAGCAGCTTAGTAAGCCTGACATCCCAGAACACTGAAGCTTTCTTT. The V gene is TRBV11-2, the J gene TRBJ1-1; D gene uncertain. CDR3 size: 17 residues. V dropped 1 base and J dropped 1 base, with 16 bases sitting between them. CDR1 is SGHAT and CDR2 is FQNNGV in the germline V gene.

The J gene is TRBJ1-4, the V gene TRBV7-9, with 8 positions matching TRBD1. The germline gives CDR1 SEHNR, CDR2 FQNEAQ (reference sequence). The V and J ends lost 5 bases and 7 bases, in that order; junction bases with no gene match: 18. The CDR3 runs 18 residues. CDR3 sequence: CASSRQGAAKKRGEKLFF. The CDR3 DNA reads as TGTGCCAGCAGCCGGCAGGGGGCTGCTAAGAAGCGGGGTGAAAAACTGTTTTTT.

V and J are TRBV4-3 and TRBJ1-1, with a weak D call TRBD1 (5 bases). The CDR3 extends over 13 amino acids. Germline assignment: CDR1 LGHNA and CDR2 YSLEER. The germline V and J ends were trimmed by 0 bases and 6 bases, with 8 bases remaining between them. The CDR3 is CASSQDGGAEAFF. The CDR3, as DNA: TGCGCCAGCAGCCAAGATGGGGGGGCTGAAGCTTTCTTT.

The chain is built from TRBV5-1 and TRBJ2-1, with D possibly TRBD1 on 5 matching bases. The CDR3 consists of 11 residues. V dropped 3 bases and J dropped 7 bases, with 5 bases sitting between them. Looked up from germline, CDR1 is SGHRS and CDR2 is YFSETQ. CDR3 DNA: TGCGCCAGCAGCTCAGGGAATGAGCAGTTCTTC. Translating gives CASSSGNEQFF.

The chain couples TRBV30 to TRBJ1-5, with a tentative D call TRBD1 (6 bases). With 0 bases removed from V and 3 bases from J, the gap between germline ends came to 12 bases. Germline loops: CDR1 GTSNPN, CDR2 SVGIG (reference sequence). This CDR3 has 15 residues. The CDR3 spells CAWSVGDRSNQPQHF. Here the CDR3 DNA reads TGTGCCTGGAGTGTAGGAGACAGGTCCAATCAGCCCCAGCATTTT.

The chain combines TRBV6-6 with TRBJ1-1; tentatively, D is TRBD1 (6 bases). In germline, CDR1 is MNHNY, CDR2 SVGAGI (reference sequence). The CDR3 extends over 15 amino acids. Deletions cut 6 bases from V and 0 bases from J, with 14 bases between. CDR3 in DNA: TGTGCCAGCAGGGGTCCCGGGACAATGAACACTGAAGCTTTCTTT. This encodes CASRGPGTMNTEAFF.

The chain joins TRBV10-3 to TRBJ2-6, with 7 bases aligning to TRBD1. V was clipped by 9 bases and J by 4 bases; unmatched bases: 15. CDR1 and CDR2 (germline): ENHRY, SYGVKD. CDR3 length: 17 amino acids. CDR3: CAIAPTGSVQGANVLTF. In DNA form, the CDR3 reads TGTGCCATTGCACCGACAGGGTCGGTCCAGGGGGCCAACGTCCTGACTTTC.

This clone was seen a handful of times. This chain uses TRBV19 with TRBJ1-2, with D unclear. Germline V gene lookup returns CDR1 LNHDA and CDR2 SQIVND (reference sequence). The CDR3 covers 13 residues. V lost 4 bases, J lost 8 bases, and 14 bases lay in between. CDR3 in amino acids: CASSTGALGGYTF. The CDR3 bases are TGTGCCAGTAGTACGGGAGCTTTGGGAGGCTACACCTTC.

The rearrangement uses TRBV11-2 and TRBJ2-5; D might be TRBD2 (6 bases). Trimming took 5 bases from V and 9 from J, leaving 16 bases between them. The length of the CDR3 is 13 residues. Looked up from germline, CDR1 is SGHAT and CDR2 is FQNNGV. For the CDR3, the DNA is TGTGCCAGCAGCCCACCGGCGGGGCATCCCCAGTACTTC. Translating gives CASSPPAGHPQYF. Complete variable domain (other parts from reference TRBV11-2 and TRBJ2-5): EAGVAQSPRYKIIEKRQSVAFWCNPISGHATLYWYQQILGQGPKLLIQFQNNGVVDDSQLPKDRFSAERLKGVDSTLKIQPAKLEDSAVYLCASSPPAGHPQYFGPGTRLLVL.

Written as DNA, the CDR3 is TGCAGCGTTTGGAGCGGGTCCAGCGTGACCCAGTACTTC. This translates into CSVWSGSSVTQYF. The chain carries TRBV29-1 and TRBJ2-5; D might be TRBD2 (6 bases). CDR3 size: 13 residues. Trimming stripped 5 bases from V and 7 bases from J, with 17 bases between. Germline V gene sequence: CDR1 SQVTM, CDR2 ANQGSEA.

V usage is TRBV6-2 or TRBV6-3 and J usage is TRBJ2-7; D call uncertain. Judging by the DNA end, TRBJ2-5 fits better; the J call may be wrong. The CDR3 spans 16 residues. Germline V gives CDR1 MNHEY, CDR2 SVGEGT. The CDR3 is CASSTRHVLTQETQYF. As DNA, the CDR3 is TGTGCCAGCAGTACCCGACACGTACTTACCCAAGAGACCCAGTACTTC.

This chain joins TRBV4-2 and TRBJ1-2, with D possibly TRBD1 on 5 matching bases. CDR1 is LGHNA and CDR2 is YNFKEQ in the germline V gene. V shed 1 base and J shed 5 bases, with 14 bases lying between them. CDR3 length: 15 residues. The CDR3 DNA reads as TGTGCCAGCAGCCAAGGTGGGGCTGAGGAATATGGCTACACCTTC. It yields the protein CASSQGGAEEYGYTF.

This sequence joins TRBV7-9 and TRBJ1-2, with TRBD1 identical over 7 bases. V dropped 7 bases and J dropped 4; count of bases not matched to a gene: 9. Germline V gene sequence: CDR1 SEHNR, CDR2 FQNEAQ (reference sequence). This CDR3 is built from 14 residues. CDR3 nucleotides: TGTGCCAGCACTCAAGGACCAGGGGGCTATGGCTACACCTTC. Encoded protein: CASTQGPGGYGYTF. The full variable domain, its missing parts supplied by reference TRBV7-9 and TRBJ1-2, is DTGVSQNPRHKITKRGQNVTFRCDPISEHNRLYWYRQTLGQGPEFLTYFQNEAQLEKSRLLSDRFSAERPKGSFSTLEIQRTEQGDSAMYLCASTQGPGGYGYTFGSGTRLTVV.

The J gene is TRBJ2-3, the V gene TRBV24-1, with D maybe TRBD1 (6 bases). This CDR3 contains 14 residues. V lost 4 bases to trimming and J lost 4 bases, with 11 bases between them. Germline CDR1 KGHDR, CDR2 SFDVKD. CDR3 residues: CATSDPGAADTQYF. Written as DNA, the CDR3 is TGTGCCACCAGTGACCCAGGGGCCGCAGATACGCAGTATTTT.

The chain links TRBV4-2 to TRBJ1-2; unclear D gene. The germline V gene encodes CDR1 LGHNA and CDR2 YNFKEQ. The V gene lost 0 bases and the J gene lost 2 bases, with 22 bases spanning the gap. This CDR3 spans 19 amino acids. The CDR3 nucleotides are TGTGCCAGCAGCCAAGAGGGCGCCTCTTCCGCCGGGAAAAACTATGGCTACACCTTC. Its translation: CASSQEGASSAGKNYGYTF.

Concerning this clone itself: Additional DNA sequences in this sample encode the identical CDR3. The chain couples TRBV29-1 to TRBJ1-2; D perhaps matches TRBD1 (5 bases). Per the germline V gene, CDR1 is SQVTM and CDR2 is ANQGSEA. Trimming removed 7 bases from V and 7 bases from J, with 22 bases in between. The CDR3 totals 14 residues. The CDR3 nucleotides are TGCAGCGCCGAGCAGGGCCCAGCCTCGAGTGGCTACACCTTC. Protein: CSAEQGPASSGYTF. Full variable domain (missing parts from reference TRBV29-1 and TRBJ1-2): SAVISQKPSRDICQRGTSLTIQCQVDSQVTMMFWYRQQPGQSLTLIATANQGSEATYESGFVIDKFPISRPNLTFSTLTVSNMSPEDSSIYLCSAEQGPASSGYTFGSGTRLTVV.

The chain combines TRBV14 with TRBJ1-2, with 9 bases fitting TRBD1. Germline CDR1 is SGHDN and CDR2 is FVKESK. The CDR3 totals 18 residues. J lost 4 bases, V lost 4 bases, and 16 bases had no gene match. CDR3 bases: TGTGCCAGCAGCCTCTTTCCCCGGGACAGGGATATCGGCTATGGCTACACCTTC. This sequence encodes CASSLFPRDRDIGYGYTF.

The V gene is TRBV2, the J gene TRBJ2-5, with 13 bases aligning to TRBD2. The CDR3 runs 16 residues. V lost 5 bases and J lost 1; bases outside the gene matches: 4. Germline CDR1 and CDR2: SNHLY and FYNNEI. The CDR3: CASSPRTSGGQETQYF. CDR3 in DNA: TGTGCCAGCAGTCCGAGGACTAGCGGGGGCCAAGAGACCCAGTACTTC.

This chain links TRBV5-1 with TRBJ1-1; D not certain. CDR1 SGHRS and CDR2 YFSETQ come from the germline V gene. CDR3 length: 13 amino acids. The V gene lost 7 bases and the J gene lost 1 base, with 11 bases spanning the gap. The CDR3 DNA follows: TGCGCCAGCCGTATACGAGAGAACACTGAAGCTTTCTTT. This translates into CASRIRENTEAFF.

The genes are TRBV5-1 and TRBJ1-1; the match to TRBD1 covers 7 bases. V dropped 4 bases and J dropped 5; count of bases not matched to a gene: 5. This CDR3 comprises 13 residues. Per germline, CDR1 SGHRS and CDR2 YFSETQ. CDR3 region: CASSPAQGTEAFF. The CDR3 DNA follows: TGCGCCAGCAGCCCGGCACAGGGGACTGAAGCTTTCTTT.

The V call is TRBV28, the J call TRBJ2-2; D call uncertain. The germline CDR1 and CDR2 sequences are MDHEN and SYDVKM. The CDR3 covers 14 residues. The ends were cut back, 4 bases at V and 3 bases at J, with 9 bases in the middle. Here the CDR3 DNA reads TGTGCCAGCAGTTCCCTACAGTACACCGGGGAGCTGTTTTTT. It translates to CASSSLQYTGELFF.

The chain links TRBV4-1 to TRBJ2-1; tentatively, D is TRBD2 (5 bases). The CDR3 totals 14 residues. Germline V gene lookup returns CDR1 MGHRA and CDR2 YSYEKL. Trimming removed 1 base at V and 6 bases at J, with 10 bases between. DNA for the CDR3: TGCGCCAGCAGCCAAGGAGGAGCGGTCAATGAGCAGTTCTTC. Protein product: CASSQGGAVNEQFF.

This clone was seen only once. V usage is TRBV11-2 and J usage is TRBJ1-2; D gene uncertain. Trimming cost V 2 bases and J 4 bases, with 14 bases left between them. The CDR3 covers 15 residues. Germline-derived CDR1 and CDR2 are SGHAT and FQNNGV. The CDR3 DNA follows: TGTGCCAGCAGCTTAAATTTTGTGGCGGGCTATGGCTACACCTTC. Residues: CASSLNFVAGYGYTF.

This chain connects TRBV3-1 (or the pseudogene TRBV3-2) to TRBJ2-3; D gene unclear. CDR3 length: 14 amino acids. Germline-derived CDR1 and CDR2 are LGHDT and YNNKEL (reference sequence). The germline V and J ends were trimmed by 0 bases and 2 bases, with 6 bases remaining between them. The CDR3 DNA reads TGTGCCAGCAGCCAAGATACTCACACAGATACGCAGTATTTT. It translates to CASSQDTHTDTQYF.

On this clone itself: At one boundary the junction diverges from the germline segment, which might be a read error. The chain links TRBV7-9 to TRBJ2-7; TRBD2 matches at 12 bases. Germline CDR1 reads SEHNR; CDR2 reads FQNEAQ (reference sequence). The CDR3 loop spans 11 amino acids. This chain's CDR3 is CASSSRLAGEF. CDR3 DNA: TGTGCCAGCAGTTCACGACTAGCGGGGGAGTTC.

The chain couples TRBV6-6 to TRBJ2-1; TRBD2 might be the D (5 bases). The CDR3 contains 12 residues. Trimming left V 10 bases short and J 4 bases short, with 11 bases between. Per the germline V gene, CDR1 is MNHNY and CDR2 is SVGAGI (reference sequence). CDR3 amino acids: CATSEGYNEQFF. In nucleotides, the CDR3 is TGTGCCACCTCCGAGGGATACAATGAGCAGTTCTTC.

The chain joins TRBV19 to TRBJ1-1, with D perhaps TRBD1 (6 bases). V was clipped by 3 bases and J by 5 bases, with 13 bases between them. Germline values: CDR1 LNHDA, CDR2 SQIVND (reference sequence). The CDR3 is made up of 14 amino acids. The CDR3 protein is CASSITLGGTEAFF. The DNA of the CDR3 is TGTGCCAGTAGTATCACTTTAGGGGGAACTGAAGCTTTCTTT.

V gene TRBV6-2 or TRBV6-3 combines with J gene TRBJ2-5, with D uncertain. The CDR3 has 18 amino acids. V was pared by 0 bases and J by 2 bases, with 19 bases between. Germline loops: CDR1 MNHEY, CDR2 SVGEGT. CDR3 sequence: CASSYSPTTPTVQETQYF. CDR3 nucleotide sequence: TGTGCCAGCAGTTACTCGCCCACCACCCCTACCGTACAAGAGACCCAGTACTTC.

CDR3 coding DNA: TGTGCCAGCAGTGAACCCCGAGGGAAACTGTTTTTT. Translating it yields CASSEPRGKLFF. The chain recombines TRBV6-1 with TRBJ1-4; D is undetermined. Germline V gene sequence: CDR1 MNHNS, CDR2 SASEGT. The CDR3 contains 12 residues. V lost 2 bases, J lost 11 bases, and 9 bases lay in between.

The chain recombines TRBV11-2 with TRBJ2-7; D perhaps matches TRBD2 (5 bases). The germline gives CDR1 SGHAT, CDR2 FQNNGV. The CDR3 covers 13 residues. Trimming left V 5 bases short and J 4 bases short, with 12 bases between. The CDR3 spells CASSPIREYEQYF. DNA of the CDR3: TGTGCCAGCAGCCCGATTAGGGAGTACGAGCAGTACTTC.